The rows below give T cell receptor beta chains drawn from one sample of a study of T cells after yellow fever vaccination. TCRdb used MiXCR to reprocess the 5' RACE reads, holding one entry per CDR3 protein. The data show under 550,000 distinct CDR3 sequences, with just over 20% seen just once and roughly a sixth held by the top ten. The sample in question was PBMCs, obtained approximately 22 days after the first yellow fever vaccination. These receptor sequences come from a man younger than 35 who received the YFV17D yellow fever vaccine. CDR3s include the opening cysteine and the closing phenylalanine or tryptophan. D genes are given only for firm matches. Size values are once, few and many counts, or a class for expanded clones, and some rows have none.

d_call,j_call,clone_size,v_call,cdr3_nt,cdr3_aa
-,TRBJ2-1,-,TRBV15,TGTGCCACCAGCAGGTTGTACGGAGAGAATGAGCAGTTCTTC,CATSRLYGENEQFF
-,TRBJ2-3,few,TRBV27,TGTGCCAGCAGTTTTGAGGGGGGGATCACAGATACGCAGTATTTT,CASSFEGGITDTQYF
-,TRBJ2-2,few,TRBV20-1,TGCAGTGCCCCCCTCGGTGCCGGGGAGCTGTTTTTT,CSAPLGAGELFF
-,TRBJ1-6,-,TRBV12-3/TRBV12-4,TGTGCCAGCAGTTTATTTGGGCGTGGGTCCCTCCACTTT,CASSLFGRGSLHF
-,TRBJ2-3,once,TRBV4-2,TGTGCCAGCAGCCAAGCAACAGGGTTTAGCACAGATACGCAGTATTTT,CASSQATGFSTDTQYF
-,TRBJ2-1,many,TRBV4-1,TGCGCCAGCAGCCAAGATACGGAACGCGGCCGGGGTGAGCAGTTCTTC,CASSQDTERGRGEQFF
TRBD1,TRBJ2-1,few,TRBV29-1,TGCAGCGTTGTTGGGACAGGGCTTTACAATGAGCAGTTCTTC,CSVVGTGLYNEQFF
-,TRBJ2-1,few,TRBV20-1,TGCAGTGCTAGAGATGAACCGAGCTCCTACAATGAGCAGTTCTTC,CSARDEPSSYNEQFF
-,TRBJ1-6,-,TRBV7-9,TGTGCCAGCAGCTTCGCAGGCTCCTATAATTCACCCCTCCACTTT,CASSFAGSYNSPLHF
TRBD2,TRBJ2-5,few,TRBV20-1,TGCAGTGCCTCGGGACTAATCCAAGAGACCCAGTACTTC,CSASGLIQETQYF
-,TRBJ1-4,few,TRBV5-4,TGTGCCAGCAGCCCCGGGGGCGCGGCCTCTAATGAAAAACTGTTTTTT,CASSPGGAASNEKLFF
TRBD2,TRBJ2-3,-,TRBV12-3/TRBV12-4,TGTGCCAGCAGTCCCGGGACTAGCGGGGCTGGCACAGATACGCAGTATTTT,CASSPGTSGAGTDTQYF
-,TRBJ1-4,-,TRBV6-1,TGTGCCAGCGCGAGGGAACAAAATGAAAAACTGTTTTTT,CASAREQNEKLFF
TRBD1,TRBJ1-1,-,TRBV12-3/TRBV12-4,TGTGCCAGCAGTTCCCCGGGACAGGGGACTGAAGCTTTCTTT,CASSSPGQGTEAFF
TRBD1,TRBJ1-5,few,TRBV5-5,TGTGCCAGCAGCCCGGGACAGGGGCTCCAGCCCCAGCATTTT,CASSPGQGLQPQHF
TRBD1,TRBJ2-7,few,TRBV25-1,TGTGCCAGCCAGACAGGGGGCGAGCAGTACTTC,CASQTGGEQYF
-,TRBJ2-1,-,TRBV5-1,TGCGCCAGCAGCCCGGAGGGGAGCTCCTACAATGAGCAGTTCTTC,CASSPEGSSYNEQFF
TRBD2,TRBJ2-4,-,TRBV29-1,TGCAGCGTTGAAGATCCCTCCGGACTAGGAGCCAAAAACATTCAGTACTTC,CSVEDPSGLGAKNIQYF
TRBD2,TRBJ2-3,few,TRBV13,TGTGCCAGCAGCTTAAGGCTAGCGGGGACCACAGATACGCAGTATTTT,CASSLRLAGTTDTQYF
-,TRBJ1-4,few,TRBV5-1,TGCGCCAGCAGCTCGGACCTGGATGAAAAACTGTTTTTT,CASSSDLDEKLFF
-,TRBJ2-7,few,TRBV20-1,TGCAGTGCAAGTCGAAATCAGGGAGGAGACGAGCAGTACTTC,CSASRNQGGDEQYF
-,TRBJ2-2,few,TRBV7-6,TGTGCCAGCAGCATACGGGGCTTCGCCGGGGAGCTGTTTTTT,CASSIRGFAGELFF
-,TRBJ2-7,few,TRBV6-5,TGTGCCAGCAGTTACGTGGGGGGTGGCCACTCCTACGAGCAGTACTTC,CASSYVGGGHSYEQYF
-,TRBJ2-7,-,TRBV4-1,TGCGCCAGCAGCCCGACAGGGAGGTACGAGCAGTACTTC,CASSPTGRYEQYF
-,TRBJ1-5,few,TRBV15,TGTGCCACCAGCAGAGGGACGCAGGCCCAGCATTTT,CATSRGTQAQHF
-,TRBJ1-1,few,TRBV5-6,TGTGCCAGCAGCTTGGGGTTAGCGGGGGGAATCACTGAAGCTTTCTTT,CASSLGLAGGITEAFF
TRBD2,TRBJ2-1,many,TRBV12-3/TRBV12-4,TGTGCCAGCAGTAGCGGGGGGAGATACAATGAGCAGTTCTTC,CASSSGGRYNEQFF
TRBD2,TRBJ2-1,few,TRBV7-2,TGCGCCAGCAGCCTACTAGCGGGGGCCTACAATGAGCAGTTCTTC,CASSLLAGAYNEQFF
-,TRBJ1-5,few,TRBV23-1,TGCGCCAGCAGTCAAGTGTATCAGCCCCAGCATTTT,CASSQVYQPQHF
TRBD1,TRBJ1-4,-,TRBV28,TGTGCCAGTGCCAGGGGGCAGGGTGAAAAACTGTTTTTT,CASARGQGEKLFF
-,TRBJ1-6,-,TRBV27,TGTGCCAGCAGTTGGGGTGGGTATTCACCCCTCCACTTT,CASSWGGYSPLHF
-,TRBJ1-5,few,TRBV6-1,TGTGCCAGCAGCTTCGACAGGAATAGCAATCAGCCCCAGCATTTT,CASSFDRNSNQPQHF
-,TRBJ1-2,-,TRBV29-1,TGCAGCGTTTGGAAGGGGGAAGACTATGGCTACACCTTC,CSVWKGEDYGYTF
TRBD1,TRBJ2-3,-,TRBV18,TGTGCCAGCTCACCTTTGATAGGGGGCGGCGATACAGATGCGCAGTATTTT,CASSPLIGGGDTDAQYF
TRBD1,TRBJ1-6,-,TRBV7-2,TGTGCCAGCAGCTTAGCCCTTGACAGGGGGCATAATTCACCCCTCCACTTT,CASSLALDRGHNSPLHF
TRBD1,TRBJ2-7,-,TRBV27,TGTGCCAGCAGTTTAGTGGGGACAGGGGCTGTCGAGCAGTACTTC,CASSLVGTGAVEQYF
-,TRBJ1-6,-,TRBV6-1,TGTGCCAGCATTGACAGAGTTAATTCACCCCTCCACTTT,CASIDRVNSPLHF
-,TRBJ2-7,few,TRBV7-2,TGTGCCAGCAGCCCCGGTACTAGCGAGCAGTACTTC,CASSPGTSEQYF
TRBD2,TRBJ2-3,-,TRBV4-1,TGCGCCAGCAGCCAAGATCCGGGAGGAGCTAGCACAGATACGCAGTATTTT,CASSQDPGGASTDTQYF
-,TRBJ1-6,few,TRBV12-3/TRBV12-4,TGTGCCAGCAGTTTAAGTCCCCGGGGGGTAGAACCCCTCCACTTT,CASSLSPRGVEPLHF
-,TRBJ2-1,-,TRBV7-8,TGTGCCAGCAGCCCCCAACGGGAGCAGTTCTTC,CASSPQREQFF
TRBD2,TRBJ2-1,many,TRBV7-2,TGTGCCAGCAGCCTGAATCCGACTAGCGGGGGGTACAATGAGCAGTTCTTC,CASSLNPTSGGYNEQFF
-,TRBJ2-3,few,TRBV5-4,TGTGCCAGCAGCTTGGTCTCGTGGGGGCGCACAGATACGCAGTATTTT,CASSLVSWGRTDTQYF